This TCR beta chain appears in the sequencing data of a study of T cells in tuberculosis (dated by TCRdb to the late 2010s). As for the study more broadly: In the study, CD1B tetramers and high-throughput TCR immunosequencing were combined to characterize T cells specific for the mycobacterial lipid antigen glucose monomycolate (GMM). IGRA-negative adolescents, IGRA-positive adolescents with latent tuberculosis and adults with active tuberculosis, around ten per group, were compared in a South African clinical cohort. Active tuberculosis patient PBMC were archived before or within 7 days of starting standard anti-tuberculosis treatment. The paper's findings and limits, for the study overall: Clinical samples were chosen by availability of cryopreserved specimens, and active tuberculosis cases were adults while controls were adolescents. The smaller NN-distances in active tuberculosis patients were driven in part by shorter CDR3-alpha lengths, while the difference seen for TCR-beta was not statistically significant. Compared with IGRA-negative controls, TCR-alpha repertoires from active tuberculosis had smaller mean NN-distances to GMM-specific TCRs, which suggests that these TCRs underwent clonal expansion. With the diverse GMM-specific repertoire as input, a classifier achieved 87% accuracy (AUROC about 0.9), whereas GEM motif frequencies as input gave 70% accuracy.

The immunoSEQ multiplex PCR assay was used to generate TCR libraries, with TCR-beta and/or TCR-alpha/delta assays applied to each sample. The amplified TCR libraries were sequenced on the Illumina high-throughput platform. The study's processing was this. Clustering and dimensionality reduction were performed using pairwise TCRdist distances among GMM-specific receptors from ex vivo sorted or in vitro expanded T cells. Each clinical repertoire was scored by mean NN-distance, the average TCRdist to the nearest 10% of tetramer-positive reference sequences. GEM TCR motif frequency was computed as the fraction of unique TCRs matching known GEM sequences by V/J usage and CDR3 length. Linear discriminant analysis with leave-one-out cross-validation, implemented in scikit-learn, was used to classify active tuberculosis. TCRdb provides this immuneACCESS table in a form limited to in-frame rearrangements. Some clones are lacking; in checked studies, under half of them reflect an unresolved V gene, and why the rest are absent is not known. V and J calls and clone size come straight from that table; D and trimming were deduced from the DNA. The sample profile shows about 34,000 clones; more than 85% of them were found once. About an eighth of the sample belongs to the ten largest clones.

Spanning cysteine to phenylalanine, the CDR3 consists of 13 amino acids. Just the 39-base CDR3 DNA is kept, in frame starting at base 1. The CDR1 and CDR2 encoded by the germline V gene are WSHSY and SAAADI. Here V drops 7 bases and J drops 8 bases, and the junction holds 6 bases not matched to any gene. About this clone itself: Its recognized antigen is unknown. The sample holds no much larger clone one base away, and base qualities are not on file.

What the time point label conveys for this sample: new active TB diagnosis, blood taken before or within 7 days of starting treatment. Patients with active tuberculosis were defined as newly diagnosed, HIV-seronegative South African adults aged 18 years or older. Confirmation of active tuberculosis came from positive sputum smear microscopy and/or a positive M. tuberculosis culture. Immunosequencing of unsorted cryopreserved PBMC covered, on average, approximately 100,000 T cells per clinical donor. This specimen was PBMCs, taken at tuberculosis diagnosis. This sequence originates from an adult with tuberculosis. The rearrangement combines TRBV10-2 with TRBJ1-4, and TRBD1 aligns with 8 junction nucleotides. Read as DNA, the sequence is TGCGCCAGCACGGAAAGGGACAGGGAAAAACTGTTTTTT. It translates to CASTERDREKLFF.